This TCR beta chain was recorded in a study of cytomegalovirus exposure and HLA in healthy donors (TCRdb year 2017). Regarding the research as a whole: An earlier analysis of approximately 600 of the donors reported more than 250 Gb of sequence data and roughly 110 million unique TCR beta sequences from about 180 million T cells. To predict cytomegalovirus infection status, the study combined high-throughput TCR immunosequencing, statistical association of individual TCRs with disease status, and machine learning. HLA typing included class I and class II loci at four-digit resolution. The later analysis used no new phenotypic data to find candidate immune exposures, relying instead on TCR beta sequences and their occurrence across donors. A separate validation cohort of 100 to 150 different subjects was used in addition to the approximately 610-subject first cohort. Among around 400 genotyped donors of the cohort, an average of about 220,000 unique TCR beta nucleotide sequences was sequenced per donor, of which about 18% were non-productive. A later genetic analysis took genome-wide SNP genotypes for about three fifths of the roughly 700 donors and used that subset as a discovery cohort. To study patterns of TCR occurrence, a later analysis re-analyzed previously published TCR beta repertoires from just over 650 donors and added high-resolution HLA genotyping. About five DR-DQ haplotypes were treated as single units for association and clustering because of strong linkage in the cohort. About 310 gigabases of sequencing data and tens of millions of unique TCR sequences were included in an early release covering several hundred HLA-typed donors. Donor age, sex, ethnicity and CMV serostatus were compiled together with the repertoire data. The study profiled the T cell repertoires of fewer than 850 subjects by immunosequencing and related them to cytomegalovirus serostatus. Of the roughly 390 genotyped donors, roughly 85% fell in the genetic ancestry cluster associated with self-reported Caucasian donors. Every discovery cohort repertoire had been produced on one sequencing platform. The number of typed donors differed by locus: 629-630 for A, B, C, DRB1 and DQB1; some 500 for DQA1; about 600 for DPA1; and 400 to 480 for DPB1. To decide whether each TCR beta V gene segment behaved as functional or pseudogenic, an earlier analysis of some 580 of the donors relied on high-throughput TCR beta sequencing. The study aimed to test whether signatures of past pathogen exposure could be identified by cataloging public T cell receptors.

Findings and caveats that apply to the study as a whole: The study gave a list of under 200 TCR beta chains associated with cytomegalovirus. Some IMGT-functional V segments, including TRBV6-2 and TRBV6-3, could not be told apart with the 87-base-pair reads, so those segments were excluded. Because HLA typing was missing for some donors at each locus, association tests included only the typed subset. While some public TCRs were present in many individuals, most TCR sequences turned up only very rarely across donors. Linkage disequilibrium might explain the correlated functional status among segregating V segments, but an unknown experimental factor could not be excluded. In vitro tests confirmed that a few of the cytomegalovirus-associated TCR beta chains recognize cytomegalovirus antigens. Sequencing depth was assumed to be roughly uniform across donors in the presence/absence analyses, though that assumption may not hold. A later analysis found that HLA-associated TCR beta chains were more clonally expanded and had lower generation probabilities than equally common non-associated chains. In an earlier analysis of a few hundred of the donors, most TCR beta V segments were observed in productive rearrangements about 87% or about 30% of the time, broadly matching IMGT annotations. Because counts were too low, about 15 rarely observed V segments, including chromosome 9 orphons, were left out of the earlier analysis of approximately 580 of the donors. For the cohort, immune exposure information was limited to CMV serostatus. According to a later analysis, parvovirus B19, influenza, CMV and Epstein-Barr virus appeared linked to several top co-occurrence clusters. When HLA alleles, especially DR and DQ, strongly co-occurred, attributing TCR associations to individual alleles was difficult. A later genetic analysis reported fewer N-insertions in productive TCRs among donors in an Asian-associated ancestry cluster than the roughly 670-donor mean. A further reported finding was that TCR beta sequences accurately predicted the HLA-A and HLA-B alleles for most subjects in the first cohort. In this cohort, only TCR beta chains were sequenced, and detectable features were limited by the absence of alpha or paired-chain data. A group of highly shared sequence variants was considered likely to be a technical artifact of the sequencing pipeline. In a later analysis, some 17,000 TCR beta sequences were associated with specific HLA alleles at a false discovery rate of 0.05. The authors suggested that the approach could potentially be extended to other disease states and immunological phenotypes. Most CMV-associated TCR beta chains appeared to be HLA-restricted in a later analysis, and the HLA associations seemed to be driven largely by CMV exposure. In a later analysis, TCR association rates were found to vary across HLA loci, with the most associated TCRs seen for DRB1 alleles and the fewest for HLA-C alleles. In both the original and validation cohorts, the classifier was reported to diagnose cytomegalovirus status with high specificity and sensitivity. In a later genetic analysis, a missense DCLRE1C variant was associated with V-gene and J-gene trimming of TCR beta chains, and the association was replicated in an independent cohort.

Comments on this clone: This clone's antigen is unknown.

The cohort consisted of 666 healthy bone marrow donors. Cohort members were all nominally healthy when sampled, although unrecorded immune exposures were likely present. The donor was CMV seronegative and belonged to the group of around 400 seronegative cohort members. A peripheral blood sample was provided by each donor, and peripheral blood mononuclear cells were used for TCR beta sequencing. The Qiagen DNeasy Blood Extraction Kit was used to extract genomic DNA from the blood cell samples. The library was prepared using the immunoSEQ multiplex PCR assay. For the multiplex PCR, a mixture combining 60 forward primers for TCR Vbeta segments and 13 reverse primers for TCR Jbeta segments was used. The CDR3 region of rearranged TCR beta genes was amplified from genomic DNA by a multiplex PCR assay. The amplified TCR beta libraries were sequenced on the Illumina HiSeq System as 87-base-pair reads. In the paper's pipeline: Across the 670 or so repertoires, a later analysis counted 75 million to 90 million unique TCR beta chains, around 11 million of which were shared by at least two donors. Raw reads were error-corrected and collapsed into unique sequences by a nearest-neighbor algorithm in which closely related sequences were merged to remove PCR and sequencing errors. To assign V, D and J gene segments, CDR3 sequences were aligned to IMGT reference sequences. For a sequence to be retained, a match of at least six nucleotides to both a V gene segment and a J gene segment was required. Rearrangements were classified as productive when the CDR3 lacked stop codons and remained in frame with V and J, and all other rearrangements were classified as non-productive. CDR3 was defined by IMGT convention, running from the second conserved V-encoded cysteine to the conserved J-encoded phenylalanine. Sequences without an unambiguous match to a single V gene segment were excluded from the earlier analysis of several hundred of the donors. In an earlier analysis of a few hundred of the donors, V segments were called functional above 56.7% productive rearrangements and were called segregating when the between-donor standard deviation exceeded 5%. To diagnose cytomegalovirus status from the catalog of TCR beta chain sequences, a statistical classification framework was built. In a later analysis, TCR nucleotide sequences were compared against IMGT/GENE-DB human TR gene sequences so that V and J genes could be assigned. In a later analysis, CDR3 sequences and most-parsimonious VDJ recombination scenarios were assigned using the TCRdist pipeline. A later analysis defined each TCR beta chain by its CDR3 amino acid sequence plus V-gene family, and excluded reads lacking a unique V-gene family. In a later analysis, approximately 640 highly shared, low-generation-probability nucleotide sequences were removed to address suspected cross-contamination and a sequencing artifact. In a later analysis, a clonal expansion index was calculated for each public chain from normalized within-repertoire ranks of inferred template counts. In a later analysis, generation probabilities were computed with a VDJ recombination model fitted to out-of-frame rearrangements, and the resulting probabilities were checked against IGoR. Hypergeometric tests were used in a later analysis to score TCR-TCR, TCR-HLA and TCR-CMV co-occurrence, with a repertoire-size bias correction applied to the TCR pairs. In a later analysis, false discovery rates were estimated by permuting HLA or CMV assignments 20 times. In a later analysis, co-occurring TCRs were grouped using DBSCAN, and TCRdist sequence similarity was added for clustering within HLA-allele-positive subsets. For co-occurrence clustering, repertoires with fewer than 30,000 or more than 120,000 public chains were excluded, along with a handful of repertoires with anomalous nucleotide sharing. TCRdb re-hosts the immuneACCESS table, in-frame sequences only. Its copies lack some clones; in the studies checked, an unresolved V gene accounts for under half of them, and the cause for the rest is not known. V, J and clone size derive from that table, while D and trimming were established from the DNA sequence. This sample's table lists 110,000 to 150,000 clones. Together, the top ten hold 2% to 2.5% of the sample.

The CDR3 starts with the cysteine, ends with the phenylalanine, and has 19 residues. CDR3 DNA is the only sequence kept; it has 57 bases, read in frame from the first base. V is cut back by 3 bases and J by 1 base, with 15 bases in the junction unmatched. In the germline V gene (reference sequence), CDR1 corresponds to MNHEY and CDR2 to SMNVEV. Sequencing used PBMCs. The V and J genes are TRBV27 and TRBJ2-3; 8 nucleotides in the junction match TRBD2. This TCR was sampled from a young woman in good health and CMV-seronegative. In nucleotide form, the sequence is TGTGCCAGCAGTTTCTTATATAGTGGGACTAGATTCGGCACAGATACGCAGTATTTT. Translated, this gives CASSFLYSGTRFGTDTQYF.